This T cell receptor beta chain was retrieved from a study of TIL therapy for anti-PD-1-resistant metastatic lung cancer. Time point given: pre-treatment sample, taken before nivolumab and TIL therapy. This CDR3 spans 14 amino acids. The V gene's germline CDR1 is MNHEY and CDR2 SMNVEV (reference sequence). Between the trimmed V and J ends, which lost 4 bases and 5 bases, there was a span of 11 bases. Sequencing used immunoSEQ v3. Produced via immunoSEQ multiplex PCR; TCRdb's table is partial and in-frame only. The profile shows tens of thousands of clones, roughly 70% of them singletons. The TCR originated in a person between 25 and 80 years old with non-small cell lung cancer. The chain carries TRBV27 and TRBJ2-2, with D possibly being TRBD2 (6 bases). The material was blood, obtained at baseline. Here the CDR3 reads CASSSGGVTGELFF. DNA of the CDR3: TGTGCCAGCAGTTCCGGCGGGGTGACCGGGGAGCTGTTTTTT.